This T cell receptor beta chain was obtained from a study of CD8 T cells in Susac syndrome. The multiple sclerosis controls consisted of treatment-naive patients with relapsing-remitting disease, either stable or active. Negative magnetic isolation gave CD8+ and CD4+ cells; FACS enriched CD8+ TEMRA. Random hexamers served to reverse transcribe about 0.5 to 1 ug RNA. An immunoSEQ multiplex PCR amplified TCR beta CDR3 over 54 Vbeta and 13 Jbeta. TCRdb processed the immunoSEQ multiplex PCR reads anew with MiXCR; each CDR3 protein has one entry. The repertoire holds about 300,000 distinct CDR3 sequences, 65% to 90% seen once, with around 0.2% in the top ten. The specimen was CD8+ T cells from PBMCs. This TCR was sampled from a human donor with multiple sclerosis.

The CDR3: CASRAIGPGTSTGINEQFF. The CDR3 DNA reads TGCGCCAGCAGGGCTATAGGTCCCGGGACTAGTACGGGCATCAATGAGCAGTTCTTC. J is TRBJ2-1 and V is TRBV4-1, with 8 bases identical to TRBD2. CDR3 length equals 19 residues. V lost 6 bases to trimming and J lost 6 bases; unmatched junction nucleotides: 22. The germline V gene has CDR1 MGHRA and CDR2 YSYEKL.